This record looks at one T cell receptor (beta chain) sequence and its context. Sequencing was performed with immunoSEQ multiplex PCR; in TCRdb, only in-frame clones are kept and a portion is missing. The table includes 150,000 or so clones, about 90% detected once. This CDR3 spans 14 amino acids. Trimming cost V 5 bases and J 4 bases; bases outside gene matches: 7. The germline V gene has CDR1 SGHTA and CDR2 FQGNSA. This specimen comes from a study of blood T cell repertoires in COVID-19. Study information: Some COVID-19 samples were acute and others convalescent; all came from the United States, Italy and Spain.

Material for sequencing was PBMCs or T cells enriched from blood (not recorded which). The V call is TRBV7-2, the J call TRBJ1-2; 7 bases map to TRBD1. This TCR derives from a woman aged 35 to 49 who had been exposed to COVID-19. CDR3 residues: CASSTQGVIYGYTF. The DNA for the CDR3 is TGTGCCAGCAGCACTCAGGGGGTAATCTATGGCTACACCTTC.